A selection of T cell receptor beta chains follows, all from one sample in a study of cytomegalovirus exposure and HLA in healthy donors. Method: immunoSEQ multiplex PCR; TCRdb's copy keeps in-frame clones and lacks some. The table records fewer than 110,000 clones, roughly 85% of them present only once. Sequences were obtained from PBMCs. The receptors come from a man aged 30 to 39 in good health and CMV-seronegative. CDR3s include the opening cysteine and the closing phenylalanine or tryptophan. The D gene is left open where the match is weak. A clone size is listed for some rows: how often the clone was seen (once, few, many), or a class if it is expanded.

.	TRBV7-3	.	TRBJ2-7	TGTGCCAGCAGCCTATATGCAGGGGACCGCTACGAGCAGTACTTC	CASSLYAGDRYEQYF
TRBD1	TRBV10-3	.	TRBJ1-5	TGTGCCATCAGTGAGCCACAGGGGTTAAGTCAGCCCCAGCATTTT	CAISEPQGLSQPQHF
TRBD1	TRBV6-5	.	TRBJ1-6	TGTGCCAGCAGTCCCTCGAGACAGGGCAAGCCCCTCCACTTT	CASSPSRQGKPLHF
.	TRBV28	.	TRBJ2-3	TGTGCCAGCACCTCGGGCACAGATACGCAGTATTTT	CASTSGTDTQYF
TRBD2	TRBV4-1	.	TRBJ2-1	TGCGCCAGCAGCCAATGGGCTAGCGGGAGCCGAGGGGATGAGCAGTTCTTC	CASSQWASGSRGDEQFF
.	TRBV7-9	.	TRBJ2-5	TGTGCCAGCAGCACAGACCACAAAGAGACCCAGTACTTC	CASSTDHKETQYF
TRBD1	TRBV5-1	few	TRBJ1-1	TGCGCCAGCAGCGATACAGGGGTGAACACTGAAGCTTTCTTT	CASSDTGVNTEAFF
TRBD1	TRBV11-2	.	TRBJ1-3	TGTGCCAGCAGCTCAACACGCCAGGGGGCGAAAGGAAACACCATATATTTT	CASSSTRQGAKGNTIYF
.	TRBV11-2	.	TRBJ1-2	TGTGCCAGCAGCTTAGCTGGAACGGGTTTCGGCTATGGCTACACCTTC	CASSLAGTGFGYGYTF
TRBD2	TRBV7-2	.	TRBJ2-1	TGTGCCAGCAGTTTCTCCGGGACTAGCGGGAGTGAGCAGTTCTTC	CASSFSGTSGSEQFF
.	TRBV7-9	.	TRBJ1-1	TGTGCCAGCAGCTTACCCGGTAGAACGAACACTGAAGCTTTCTTT	CASSLPGRTNTEAFF
.	TRBV28	.	TRBJ1-5	TGTGCCAGCAGTTTTGAGGGCCATAGCAATCAGCCCCAGCATTTT	CASSFEGHSNQPQHF
.	TRBV9	few	TRBJ1-2	TGTGCCAGCAGCGCCTTGACAGGCCCGATTATCTTCTTCTTC	CASSALTGPIIFFF
.	TRBV19	once	TRBJ1-4	TGTGCCAGTAGGAAAACGGGTAGGAATGAAAAACTGTTTTTT	CASRKTGRNEKLFF
TRBD1	TRBV28	.	TRBJ2-5	TGTGCCAGCAGTTGGGGGACAGGGTTTGAAGAGACCCAGTACTTC	CASSWGTGFEETQYF
.	TRBV21-1	once	TRBJ1-2	TGTGCCAGCAGCAAATCTTCATCGACAGGGCCGCCCTATGGCTACACCTTC	CASSKSSSTGPPYGYTF
.	TRBV5-1	.	TRBJ2-7	TGCGCCAGCAGCTTGGCGGAGGGGGCGGGTGAGCAGTACTTC	CASSLAEGAGEQYF
.	TRBV10-1	.	TRBJ1-5	TGCGCCGTTCAGGGGTATTCGGTCTTTCAGCCCCAGCATTTT	CAVQGYSVFQPQHF
TRBD1	TRBV7-9	.	TRBJ1-2	TGTGCCAGCAGCTTACGCACAGGGGTGGGTGGCTACACCTTC	CASSLRTGVGGYTF
.	TRBV29-1	.	TRBJ1-4	TGCAGCGCTGAGACAGCGCTGACGGAAAAACTGTTTTTT	CSAETALTEKLFF
.	TRBV4-3	.	TRBJ2-7	TGCGCCAGCAGCCAAGATCTTGGAGGCAGCCCTATCTCCTACGAGCAGTACTTC	CASSQDLGGSPISYEQYF
.	TRBV4-2	.	TRBJ1-1	TGTGCCAGCAGCCTAGTCCCATCGAACACTGAAGCTTTCTTT	CASSLVPSNTEAFF
TRBD1	TRBV9	.	TRBJ1-3	TGTGCCAGCAGCGACCGGACAGGCTCTGGAAACACCATATATTTT	CASSDRTGSGNTIYF
.	TRBV2	.	TRBJ2-1	TGTGCCAGCAGAGATACAGGGTGGAATGAGCAGTTCTTC	CASRDTGWNEQFF
TRBD2	TRBV27	.	TRBJ2-2	TGTGCCAGCCATAGCGGGGGGCGCACCGGGGAGCTGTTTTTT	CASHSGGRTGELFF
TRBD1	TRBV9	.	TRBJ2-4	TGTGCCAGCAGCGTACAGGGGGCGGGGGCCAAAAACATTCAGTACTTC	CASSVQGAGAKNIQYF
.	TRBV9	.	TRBJ2-3	TGTGCCAGCAGCGTAGTCCCCCAGAACACAGATACGCAGTATTTT	CASSVVPQNTDTQYF
TRBD2	TRBV18	few	TRBJ2-3	TGTGCCAGCTCACCACCAGCTAGCGGATACACAGATACGCAGTATTTT	CASSPPASGYTDTQYF
TRBD1	TRBV15	.	TRBJ2-3	TGTGCCACCAGCAACGACAGGGTAGCAGATACGCAGTATTTT	CATSNDRVADTQYF
TRBD1	TRBV2	.	TRBJ1-2	TGTGCCAGCAGCCAGGAAGCCGGGACAGGGGGCTTTGGCTACACCTTC	CASSQEAGTGGFGYTF
TRBD2	TRBV7-3	.	TRBJ2-3	TGTGCCAGCAGCTTACTAGCGGGAAGGACAGATACGCAGTATTTT	CASSLLAGRTDTQYF
.	TRBV5-6	.	TRBJ2-5	TGTGCCAGCAGCTTAGGACTACAAGAGACCCAGTACTTC	CASSLGLQETQYF
TRBD2	TRBV2	.	TRBJ2-1	TGTGCCAGCAGGGGGACTAGCGGGAGGGCGTCCTACAATGAGCAGTTCTTC	CASRGTSGRASYNEQFF
TRBD2	TRBV27	.	TRBJ2-3	TGTGCCAGCAGTTCGGCGGGACTAGGAAACACAGATACGCAGTATTTT	CASSSAGLGNTDTQYF
.	TRBV30	.	TRBJ2-2	TGTGCCTGGAGTGAGACAGAGGGGGACACCGGGGAGCTGTTTTTT	CAWSETEGDTGELFF
TRBD2	TRBV7-9	.	TRBJ2-1	TGTGCTAAACAGCCAGGGTCCACTAGCGGGATAAATAATGAGCAGTTCTTC	CAKQPGSTSGINNEQFF
TRBD2	TRBV29-1	.	TRBJ2-3	TGCAGCGTTAATCGTTTTAGCGGGAAGGCAGATACGCAGTATTTT	CSVNRFSGKADTQYF
TRBD2	TRBV18	.	TRBJ2-7	TGTGCCAGCTCACCACCGGAGACTAGCGGCTACGAGCAGTACTTC	CASSPPETSGYEQYF
.	TRBV6-6	once	TRBJ1-1	TGTGCCAGCAGTTACGCGGGGGGAGGCACTGAAGCTTTCTTT	CASSYAGGGTEAFF
TRBD1	TRBV19	.	TRBJ2-3	TGTGCCAGTTTGGACAGGGTAGAAGATACGCAGTATTTT	CASLDRVEDTQYF
TRBD2	TRBV5-4	.	TRBJ2-2	TGTGCCAGCAGCCCCGGGACTAGCGGCACCGGGGAGCTGTTTTTT	CASSPGTSGTGELFF
TRBD2	TRBV5-1	.	TRBJ2-1	TGCGCCAGCTGCCTAGCGGGAGAAGGGGAGCAGTTCTTC	CASCLAGEGEQFF
.	TRBV5-1	.	TRBJ2-7	TGCGCCAGCAGCTTGGGGGCAATGGAGCAGTACTTC	CASSLGAMEQYF
TRBD1	TRBV10-3	.	TRBJ2-3	TGTGCCATCTCGGGGGACAGGGGCACAGATACGCAGTATTTT	CAISGDRGTDTQYF
.	TRBV27	.	TRBJ1-4	TGTGCCAGCAGTTTATCGAGCCGGGGTGAAAAACTGTTTTTT	CASSLSSRGEKLFF
TRBD1	TRBV11-2	.	TRBJ2-5	TGTGCCAGCAGCCCGACGACAGGGGGCGTCGGAAAGACCCAGTACTTC	CASSPTTGGVGKTQYF
.	TRBV2	.	TRBJ2-7	TGTGCCAGCAGTTGGGAGTCCTACGAGCAGTACTTC	CASSWESYEQYF
TRBD1	TRBV5-4	.	TRBJ1-2	TGTGCCAGCAGCCCCGGGACAGGGTTCCACTATGGCTACACCTTC	CASSPGTGFHYGYTF
.	TRBV9	.	TRBJ2-2	TGTGCCAGCAGCGTAGTGGCAGGGGGGACCGGGGAGCTGTTTTTT	CASSVVAGGTGELFF
.	TRBV15	.	TRBJ1-1	TGTGCCACCAGCTTCGGGTCGGGGGTCCTGAACACTGAAGCTTTCTTT	CATSFGSGVLNTEAFF